Following are 15 T cell receptor beta chains from one sample sequenced in a study of T cell responses to AZD1222 COVID-19 vaccine. Generated by immunoSEQ multiplex PCR, the TCRdb table keeps only in-frame clones and is missing some. The table records around 80,000 clones, roughly 80% of them present only once. The sequences come from peripheral blood, collected 28 days after the second AZD1222 dose. The receptors here all came from an adult who received the AZD1222 COVID-19 vaccine.

This chain uses TRBV5-6 with TRBJ1-1; no clear D gene. The germline CDR1 and CDR2 sequences are SGHDT and YYEEEE. The CDR3 is 16 amino acids. Trimming stripped 0 bases from V and 0 bases from J, with 12 bases between. In DNA form, the CDR3 reads TGTGCCAGCAGCTTGGCATTCTCACAAATGAACACTGAAGCTTTCTTT. Translation gives CASSLAFSQMNTEAFF.

This sequence joins TRBV5-4 and TRBJ1-1; 8 nucleotides line up with TRBD1. Germline lookup yields CDR1 SGHNT and CDR2 YYREEE (reference sequence). The CDR3 runs 14 residues. J lost 5 bases, V lost 3 bases, and 6 bases had no gene match. The CDR3 is CASSYWTGKTEAFF. CDR3 sequence (DNA): TGTGCCAGCAGCTACTGGACAGGGAAGACTGAAGCTTTCTTT.

This rearrangement joins TRBV18 to TRBJ2-7, with TRBD2 matching over 9 bases. This CDR3 has 16 residues. In germline, CDR1 is KGHSH, CDR2 LQKENI. V gave up 2 bases and J gave up 3 bases; unmatched junction bases: 8. The CDR3 spells CASSPRAGGPSYEQYF. The CDR3 region has the DNA TGTGCCAGCTCACCAAGAGCGGGAGGACCCAGCTACGAGCAGTACTTC.

V usage is TRBV28 and J usage is TRBJ2-6, with a possible D match to TRBD1 (5 bases). The CDR3 is made up of 17 amino acids. The V gene's germline CDR1 is MDHEN and CDR2 SYDVKM. V was pared by 3 bases and J by 3 bases, with 15 bases between. CDR3 loop: CASSFRARLVGANVLTF. The CDR3 DNA follows: TGTGCCAGCAGTTTCAGGGCGCGGCTCGTTGGGGCCAACGTCCTGACTTTC.

This clone was picked up one time. This chain joins TRBV11-3 and TRBJ2-7, with 7 bases fitting TRBD1. Per germline, CDR1 SGHNT and CDR2 YENEEA. The CDR3 length is 14 residues. Trimming took 1 base from V and 4 from J; bases not matched to a gene: 4. CDR3 sequence: CASSLATGPYEQYF. The CDR3 nucleotides read TGTGCCAGCAGCTTAGCGACAGGGCCGTACGAGCAGTACTTC.

The V gene is TRBV5-6, the J gene TRBJ2-7; the D gene is possibly TRBD2 (5 bases). This CDR3 contains 15 residues. V was trimmed by 3 bases and J by 1 base, leaving 14 bases between them. Germline lookup yields CDR1 SGHDT and CDR2 YYEEEE. The DNA for the CDR3 is TGTGCCAGCAGCTCAACCGGACTCATGTCCTACGAGCAGTACTTC. It specifies CASSSTGLMSYEQYF.

V and J are TRBV4-1 and TRBJ1-3, with TRBD1 matching over 9 bases. Per germline, CDR1 MGHRA and CDR2 YSYEKL. This CDR3 has 19 amino acids. V gave up 1 base and J gave up 0 bases; unmatched junction bases: 10. Here the CDR3 reads CASSQGGQGNFFSGNTIYF. As DNA, the CDR3 is TGCGCCAGCAGCCAAGGGGGACAGGGTAATTTTTTCTCTGGAAACACCATATATTTT.

The gene calls are TRBV6-6 and TRBJ2-7, with D perhaps matching TRBD1 or TRBD2 (5 bases each). Trimming left V 5 bases short and J 4 bases short, with 12 bases between. CDR1 MNHNY and CDR2 SVGAGI come from the germline V gene (reference sequence). The CDR3 is made up of 13 amino acids. The CDR3 bases are TGTGCCAGCAGTAGACCCGAGGGGTACGAGCAGTACTTC. This translates into CASSRPEGYEQYF.

The chain links TRBV6-1 to TRBJ1-5; D gene ambiguous. CDR3 length: 17 residues. CDR1 is MNHNS and CDR2 is SASEGT in the germline V gene. With 2 bases removed from V and 0 bases from J, the gap between germline ends came to 14 bases. In DNA form, the CDR3 reads TGTGCCAGCAGTGAATCGCATCCTAGACCTAGCAATCAGCCCCAGCATTTT. As protein: CASSESHPRPSNQPQHF.

This sequence joins TRBV29-1 and TRBJ2-2; tentative D call: TRBD2 (6 bases). The V and J ends lost 3 bases and 5 bases respectively, with 10 bases between them. The germline gives CDR1 SQVTM, CDR2 ANQGSEA. This CDR3 is 13 amino acids long. The CDR3 coding sequence is TGCAGCGTTGATGGGGCGGGAACCGGGGAGCTGTTTTTT. This codes for CSVDGAGTGELFF.

The CDR3 is CASSQDRDSYGYTF. Here the CDR3 DNA reads TGCGCCAGCAGCCAAGATAGGGACAGCTATGGCTACACCTTC. The V gene is TRBV4-3, the J gene TRBJ1-2; 7 positions match TRBD1. The V gene end was trimmed by 0 bases and the J gene end by 4 bases; junction bases not matched to a gene: 2. Germline CDR1 LGHNA, CDR2 YSLEER. The CDR3 consists of 14 residues.

V usage is TRBV6-2 or TRBV6-3 and J usage is TRBJ1-5; possible D gene TRBD1, 5 bases. With 2 bases removed from V and 14 bases from J, the gap between germline ends came to 22 bases. The CDR3 loop spans 15 amino acids. Germline loops: CDR1 MNHEY, CDR2 SVGEGT. CDR3 loop: CASSYGNVNRDLEHF. DNA for the CDR3: TGTGCCAGCAGTTACGGGAATGTCAACCGGGACCTCGAGCATTTT.

The J gene is TRBJ1-1, the V gene TRBV9; tentative D call: TRBD1 (5 bases). The V gene's germline CDR1 is SGDLS and CDR2 YYNGEE. V lost 0 bases to trimming and J lost 0 bases, with 6 bases between them. The CDR3 is 14 amino acids. The CDR3 nucleotides are TGTGCCAGCAGCGTAGGACAGCTGAACACTGAAGCTTTCTTT. Residues: CASSVGQLNTEAFF.

The rearrangement links TRBV5-1 to TRBJ2-7; 7 positions match TRBD1. The V gene end was trimmed by 5 bases and the J gene end by 5 bases; junction bases not matched to a gene: 4. CDR3 length: 12 amino acids. Germline values: CDR1 SGHRS, CDR2 YFSETQ. CDR3 in DNA: TGCGCCAGCAGAAAGACAGGGAACGAGCAGTACTTC. Translation gives CASRKTGNEQYF.

This chain links TRBV27 with TRBJ2-3; D not certain. The V gene lost 3 bases and the J gene lost 1 base, with 29 bases spanning the gap. CDR1 MNHEY and CDR2 SMNVEV come from the germline V gene (reference sequence). The CDR3 spans 21 residues. CDR3 protein: CASSFRYVLGSPPTGTDTQYF. The CDR3 DNA is TGTGCCAGCAGTTTTAGGTACGTCTTGGGCAGCCCTCCAACTGGCACAGATACGCAGTATTTT.